Presented here are 10 T cell receptor beta chains from one specimen sequenced in a study of shared clonotypes between healthy human individuals. Using immunoSEQ multiplex PCR, the repertoire was profiled, and TCRdb retains in-frame clones only, with some absent. Counted here are over 400,000 clones, around 80% occurring once; the ten biggest clones make up 9.5% to 15%. The sample consisted of PBMCs. All receptors come from a woman aged 40 to 50 in good health. Some clones in this sample may be carry-over from other donors' samples.

The J gene is TRBJ1-5, the V gene TRBV15; a possible D gene is TRBD1 (5 bases). This CDR3 spans 16 amino acids. Germline V gives CDR1 LNHNV, CDR2 YYDKDF (reference sequence). V lost 0 bases and J 4 bases, leaving 13 bases between the germline ends. The CDR3 DNA reads as TGTGCCACCAGCAGAGATTTGTCGGGGGGAAATCAGCCCCAGCATTTT. Its protein is CATSRDLSGGNQPQHF.

CDR3 nucleotides: TGTGCCAGCAGTGAAGCGCTGCCGGGACTAGCGGGCATCTACAATGAGCAGTTCTTC. Translated: CASSEALPGLAGIYNEQFF. The chain is built from TRBV6-1 and TRBJ2-1; 12 bases fit TRBD2. V lost 0 bases and J lost 3; bases outside the gene matches: 9. The germline gives CDR1 MNHNS, CDR2 SASEGT. CDR3 length: 19 amino acids.

This chain connects TRBV7-9 to TRBJ1-3; D uncertain. Deletions cut 3 bases from V and 0 bases from J, with 12 bases between. The CDR3 is 16 residues long. Germline loops: CDR1 SEHNR, CDR2 FQNEAQ (reference sequence). The CDR3 sequence is CASSLGPIGSGNTIYF. In DNA, the CDR3 is TGTGCCAGCAGCTTGGGCCCCATCGGCTCTGGAAACACCATATATTTT.

The CDR3 coding sequence is TGTGCCAGCAGCTCTCACATCTGGACAGGAAGCACTGAAGCTTTCTTT. Its protein product is CASSSHIWTGSTEAFF. The chain has TRBV7-8 and TRBJ1-1; 7 bases map to TRBD1. The CDR3 is 16 residues long. Germline-derived CDR1 and CDR2 are SGHVS and FQNEAQ. V was pared by 4 bases and J by 4 bases, with 12 bases of the junction left unmatched.

This rearrangement joins TRBV28 to TRBJ2-5, with 7 bases matching TRBD1. Germline V gives CDR1 MDHEN, CDR2 SYDVKM. V dropped 7 bases and J dropped 5; count of bases not matched to a gene: 10. CDR3 size: 14 residues. The CDR3 sequence: CASTQTPRGETQYF. CDR3 DNA: TGTGCCAGCACCCAGACCCCCAGGGGGGAGACCCAGTACTTC.

The chain uses TRBV5-6 and TRBJ1-2; 9 positions match TRBD1. CDR1 SGHDT and CDR2 YYEEEE come from the germline V gene. CDR3 length: 14 amino acids. V lost 2 bases and J lost 8; bases outside the gene matches: 7. CDR3 sequence (DNA): TGTGCCAGCAGCTTCACACAGGGGGCGCGAGGCTACACCTTC. Translating gives CASSFTQGARGYTF.

The V and J genes are TRBV5-1 and TRBJ2-1; D ambiguous. Germline assignment: CDR1 SGHRS and CDR2 YFSETQ. Trimming stripped 3 bases from V and 0 bases from J, with 10 bases between. This CDR3 spans 15 amino acids. The CDR3 DNA reads as TGCGCCAGCAGCTCCGACCCCCGCTCCTACAATGAGCAGTTCTTC. Its translation is CASSSDPRSYNEQFF.

The chain links TRBV6-1 to TRBJ1-5; perhaps TRBD1 as D (6 bases). V gave up 10 bases and J gave up 6 bases, with 16 bases separating them. The CDR3 covers 13 residues. Germline V gene data show CDR1 as MNHNS and CDR2 as SASEGT. The CDR3 bases are TGTGCCACCGAGGGGGGGAGAGCTCAGCCCCAGCATTTT. It yields the protein CATEGGRAQPQHF.

The chain uses TRBV30 and TRBJ2-7, with a tentative D call TRBD1 (6 bases). Germline CDR1 GTSNPN, CDR2 SVGIG (reference sequence). The CDR3 contains 13 residues. Trimming stripped 7 bases from V and 0 bases from J, with 13 bases between. CDR3 nucleotide sequence: TGTGCCTACTCCAGGGGCAGCTCCTACGAGCAGTACTTC. Residues: CAYSRGSSYEQYF.

This clone appeared a few times. The J gene is TRBJ2-1, the V gene TRBV5-1; a weak D match, TRBD2 (5 bases). Germline values: CDR1 SGHRS, CDR2 YFSETQ. The CDR3 is 15 residues long. V dropped 3 bases and J dropped 0 bases, with 10 bases sitting between them. The CDR3 is CASSYDYSSYNEQFF. CDR3 DNA sequence: TGCGCCAGCAGCTATGACTACTCCTCCTACAATGAGCAGTTCTTC.